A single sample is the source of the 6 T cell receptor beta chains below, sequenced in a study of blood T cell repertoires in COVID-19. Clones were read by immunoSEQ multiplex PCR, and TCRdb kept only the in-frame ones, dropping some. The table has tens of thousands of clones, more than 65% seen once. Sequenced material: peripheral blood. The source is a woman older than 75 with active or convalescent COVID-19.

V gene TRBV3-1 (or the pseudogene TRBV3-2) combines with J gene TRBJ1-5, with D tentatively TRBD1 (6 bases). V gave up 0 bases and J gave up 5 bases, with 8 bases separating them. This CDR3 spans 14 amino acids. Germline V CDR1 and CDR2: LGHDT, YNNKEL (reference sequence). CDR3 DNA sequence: TGTGCCAGCAGCCAAGATTCAGGGGATCAGCCCCAGCATTTT. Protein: CASSQDSGDQPQHF.

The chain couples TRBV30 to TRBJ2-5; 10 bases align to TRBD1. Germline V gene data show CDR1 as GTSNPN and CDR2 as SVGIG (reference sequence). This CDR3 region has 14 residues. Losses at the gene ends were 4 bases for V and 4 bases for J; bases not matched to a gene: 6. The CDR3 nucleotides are TGTGCCTGGACCAGGGACAGGGGAGTAGAGACCCAGTACTTC. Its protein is CAWTRDRGVETQYF.

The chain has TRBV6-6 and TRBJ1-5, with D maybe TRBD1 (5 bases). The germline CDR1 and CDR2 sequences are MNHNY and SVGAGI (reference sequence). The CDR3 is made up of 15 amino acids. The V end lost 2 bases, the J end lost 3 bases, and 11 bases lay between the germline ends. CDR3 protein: CASSYVQGPNQPQHF. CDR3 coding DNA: TGTGCCAGCAGTTACGTTCAGGGCCCCAATCAGCCCCAGCATTTT.

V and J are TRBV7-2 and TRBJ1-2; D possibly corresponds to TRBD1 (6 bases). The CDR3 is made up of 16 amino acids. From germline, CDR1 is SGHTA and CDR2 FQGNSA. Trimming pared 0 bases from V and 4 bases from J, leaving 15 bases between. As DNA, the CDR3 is TGTGCCAGCAGCTTAGCTGCAGGGGTTATTGGCTATGGCTACACCTTC. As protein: CASSLAAGVIGYGYTF. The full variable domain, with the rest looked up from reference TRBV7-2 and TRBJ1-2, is GAGVSQSPSNKVTEKGKDVELRCDPISGHTALYWYRQSLGQGLEFLIYFQGNSAPDKSGLPSDRFSAERTGGSVSTLTIQRTQQEDSAVYLCASSLAAGVIGYGYTFGSGTRLTVV.

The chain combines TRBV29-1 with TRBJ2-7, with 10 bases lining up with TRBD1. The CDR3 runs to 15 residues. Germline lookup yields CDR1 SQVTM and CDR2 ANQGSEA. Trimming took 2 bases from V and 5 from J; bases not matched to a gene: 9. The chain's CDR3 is CSVEHSGTGDDEQYF. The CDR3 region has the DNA TGCAGCGTTGAACATTCCGGGACAGGGGACGACGAGCAGTACTTC.

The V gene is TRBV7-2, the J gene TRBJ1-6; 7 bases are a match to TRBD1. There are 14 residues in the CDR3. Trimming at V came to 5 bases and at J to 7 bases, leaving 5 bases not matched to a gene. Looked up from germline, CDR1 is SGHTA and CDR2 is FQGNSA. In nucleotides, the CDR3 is TGTGCCAGCAGCCTCCGGGACAGAAATTCACCCCTCCACTTT. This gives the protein CASSLRDRNSPLHF.